The 3 T cell receptor beta chains below all came from one sample that was sequenced in a study of blood T cell repertoires in COVID-19 (dated by TCRdb to the early 2020s). The receptor library was made with the immunoSEQ multiplex PCR assay. TCRdb provides this immuneACCESS table in a form limited to in-frame rearrangements. Some clones are lacking; in checked studies, under half of them reflect an unresolved V gene, and why the rest are absent is not known. Counted in this sample were some 300,000 clones; around nine tenths of them appeared once. The ten largest clones take up roughly 14% of the sample. Sequenced sample: peripheral blood. All receptors come from a woman between 70 and 85 years old with COVID-19, enrolled during active disease.

This chain joins TRBV29-1 and TRBJ1-4, with 7 bases aligning to TRBD1. The CDR3 has 13 amino acids. The V segment lost 3 bases and the J segment 8 bases; nucleotides outside the gene matches: 6. Germline-derived CDR1 and CDR2 are SQVTM and ANQGSEA. CDR3 DNA: TGCAGCGTTGAGAGGGGGCGAAACGAAAAACTGTTTTTT. Protein: CSVERGRNEKLFF. Based on the CDR3 plus reference TRBV29-1 and TRBJ1-4, the full variable domain is SAVISQKPSRDICQRGTSLTIQCQVDSQVTMMFWYRQQPGQSLTLIATANQGSEATYESGFVIDKFPISRPNLTFSTLTVSNMSPEDSSIYLCSVERGRNEKLFFGSGTQLSVL.

This clone was detected only a few times. The chain recombines TRBV19 with TRBJ2-7, with D maybe TRBD2 (6 bases). Deletions cut 3 bases from V and 4 bases from J, with 13 bases between. Per germline, CDR1 LNHDA and CDR2 SQIVND (reference sequence). This CDR3 comprises 14 residues. The CDR3: CASSISGGEYEQYF. In DNA, the CDR3 is TGTGCCAGTAGTATCTCGGGCGGGGAGTACGAGCAGTACTTC.

The rearrangement joins TRBV6-5 to TRBJ2-7; D is unresolved. CDR1 is MNHEY, CDR2 SVGAGI, per germline. The CDR3 sequence is 14 residues long. Trimming stripped 0 bases from V and 2 bases from J, with 8 bases between. The CDR3 loop reads CASSYSGRTYEQYF. The DNA for the CDR3 is TGTGCCAGCAGTTACTCGGGCAGAACCTACGAGCAGTACTTC.